The clone carrying this T cell receptor beta chain was detected only a few times. No antigen is known for it. These data are taken from a study of blood T cells in healthy people across ages. The ends were cut back, 3 bases at V and 6 bases at J, with 12 bases in the middle. Germline loops: CDR1 MDHEN, CDR2 SYDVKM. The CDR3 loop spans 15 amino acids. Every donor gave approximately 10 milliliters of peripheral blood. Per sample, a minimum of 6 million PBMCs were isolated. Sample-barcoded 5' priming and a J-beta primer mix drove a second PCR of 7 to 11 cycles. TCRdb redid the calling of the 5' RACE reads with MiXCR, one entry per CDR3 protein. The sample records around 970,000 distinct CDR3 sequences, 45% to 60% being singletons. Broader study findings: The study could not conclusively compare naive and antigen-experienced cells, given its unsorted PBMCs.

The origin of this receptor is a woman aged 60 to 75 in good health. Material: blood. The chain uses TRBV28 and TRBJ1-6; D possibly corresponds to TRBD1 (6 bases). The CDR3 sequence is CASSLGQGSNSPLHF. The CDR3 nucleotides are TGTGCCAGCAGTTTGGGGCAGGGGAGTAATTCACCCCTCCACTTT.